This TCR beta chain emerged from a study of control samples from healthy donors and cancer patients. The trim removed 0 bases at V and 8 bases at J, leaving 12 bases unmatched. This CDR3 spans 16 amino acids. Germline V lookup: CDR1 WNHNN, CDR2 SYGVQD (reference sequence). Assay used: immunoSEQ multiplex PCR; TCRdb lists only in-frame clones, some missing. The data contain roughly 99,000 clones, roughly 82% of them singletons. The sequencing sample was made of blood. This chain connects TRBV10-1 to TRBJ1-2; 7 bases align to TRBD1. The receptor comes from a man between 60 and 75 years old in good health. In DNA form, the CDR3 reads TGCGCCAGCAGTGAGTCAGGGGGCCGCCGCCTACGGGGCTACACCTTC. This gives the protein CASSESGGRRLRGYTF.